This T cell receptor (beta chain) was identified in a study of immune evolution from preneoplasia to lung adenocarcinoma. TCRdb's table, derived via immunoSEQ multiplex PCR, lists solely in-frame clones and lacks some. The data contain a few thousand clones, over 70% of them singletons. The CDR3 length is 14 residues. V dropped 6 bases and J dropped 7; count of bases not matched to a gene: 6. Looked up from germline, CDR1 is MNHEY and CDR2 is SVGAGI. The specimen was FFPE adjacent normal lung tissue. This chain joins TRBV6-5 and TRBJ1-6; 7 bases are shared with TRBD1. The TCR sequence derives from a person in their sixties or seventies with lung adenocarcinoma. The CDR3 DNA reads as TGTGCCAGCAGGGGAGGGGGCAGGAATTCACCCCTCCACTTT. Translating gives CASRGGGRNSPLHF.